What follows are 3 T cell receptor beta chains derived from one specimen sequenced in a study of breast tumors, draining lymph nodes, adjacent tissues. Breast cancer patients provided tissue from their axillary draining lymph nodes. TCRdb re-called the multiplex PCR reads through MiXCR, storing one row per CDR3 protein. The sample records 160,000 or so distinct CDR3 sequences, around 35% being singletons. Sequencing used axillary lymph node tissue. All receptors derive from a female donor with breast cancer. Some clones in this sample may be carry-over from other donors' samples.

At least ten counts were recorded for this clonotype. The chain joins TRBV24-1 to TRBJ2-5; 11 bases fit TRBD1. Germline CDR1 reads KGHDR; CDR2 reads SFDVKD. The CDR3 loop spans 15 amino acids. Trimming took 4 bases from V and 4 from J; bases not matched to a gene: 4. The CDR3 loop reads CATSEGQGGIETQYF. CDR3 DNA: TGTGCCACCAGTGAGGGACAGGGGGGGATAGAGACCCAGTACTTC.

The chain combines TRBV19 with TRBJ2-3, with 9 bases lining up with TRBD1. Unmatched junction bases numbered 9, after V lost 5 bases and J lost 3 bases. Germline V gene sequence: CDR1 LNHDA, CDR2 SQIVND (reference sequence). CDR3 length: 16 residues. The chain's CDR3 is CASSRLQGAGTDTQYF. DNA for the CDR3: TGTGCCAGTAGTCGACTACAGGGGGCCGGGACAGATACGCAGTATTTT.

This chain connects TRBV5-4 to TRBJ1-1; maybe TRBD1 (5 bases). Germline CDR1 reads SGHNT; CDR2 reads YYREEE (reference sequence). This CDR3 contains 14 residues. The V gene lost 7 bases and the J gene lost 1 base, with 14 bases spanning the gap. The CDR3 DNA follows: TGTGCCAGCCGAGCCCCAGACAGGAACACTGAAGCTTTCTTT. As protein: CASRAPDRNTEAFF.